The 13 T cell receptor beta chains below were found in one sample sequenced in a study of cytomegalovirus exposure and HLA in healthy donors. In the PCR, 60 Vbeta and 13 Jbeta primers were used. Clones were sequenced by immunoSEQ multiplex PCR, and TCRdb holds only the in-frame ones, with some missing. The table records about 160,000 clones, 75% to 80% of them present only once. The sequenced sample was PBMCs. These receptors all stem from a woman in her forties or fifties in good health and CMV-seropositive.

The chain employs TRBV19 and TRBJ1-2, with 8 nucleotides matching TRBD1. Germline V gene data show CDR1 as LNHDA and CDR2 as SQIVND (reference sequence). J was trimmed by 0 bases and V by 3 bases; bases with no gene match: 9. The CDR3 loop spans 17 amino acids. For the CDR3, the DNA is TGTGCCAGTAGTATTCGTGGACAGGGCCAAACTAACTATGGCTACACCTTC. This encodes CASSIRGQGQTNYGYTF.

This chain uses TRBV9 with TRBJ1-2; 8 bases are a match to TRBD1. In germline, CDR1 is SGDLS, CDR2 YYNGEE. There are 14 residues in the CDR3. The V and J ends lost 3 bases and 4 bases, in that order; junction bases with no gene match: 5. CDR3 DNA sequence: TGTGCCAGCAGCGCCCGGACAGGGATCTATGGCTACACCTTC. Translation: CASSARTGIYGYTF.

The V and J genes are TRBV4-1 and TRBJ1-6; 11 bases agree with TRBD1. The CDR3 loop spans 17 amino acids. V lost 3 bases and J lost 9; bases outside the gene matches: 10. In germline, CDR1 is MGHRA, CDR2 YSYEKL. The CDR3: CASSHGTGGVVGSPLHF. CDR3 DNA sequence: TGCGCCAGCAGCCACGGGACAGGGGGAGTCGTAGGTTCACCCCTCCACTTT.

The J gene is TRBJ1-1, the V gene TRBV6-6; TRBD1 matches 7 bases. CDR1 MNHNY and CDR2 SVGAGI come from the germline V gene (reference sequence). The CDR3 runs 15 residues. Trimming took 4 bases from V and 0 from J; bases not matched to a gene: 5. Written as DNA, the CDR3 is TGTGCCAGCAGTTCACTTCAGGGGGTGAACACTGAAGCTTTCTTT. It translates to CASSSLQGVNTEAFF.

The chain employs TRBV7-2 and TRBJ1-1; 7 nucleotides agree with TRBD1. The CDR3 runs to 15 residues. With V trimmed by 5 bases and J by 0 bases, 6 bases remained unmatched. Germline assignment: CDR1 SGHTA and CDR2 FQGNSA. The CDR3 loop is CASSPRQGMNTEAFF. The DNA for the CDR3 is TGTGCCAGCAGCCCCCGACAGGGCATGAACACTGAAGCTTTCTTT.

The V gene is TRBV29-1, the J gene TRBJ1-1; possible D gene TRBD1, 5 bases. CDR1 is SQVTM and CDR2 is ANQGSEA in the germline V gene. The V and J ends lost 7 bases and 7 bases respectively, with 19 bases between them. This CDR3 comprises 13 residues. CDR3 region: CSASTARTREAFF. CDR3 nucleotide sequence: TGCAGCGCCTCGACAGCTAGAACACGTGAAGCTTTCTTT.

The rearrangement joins TRBV21-1 to TRBJ2-7; the DNA was not used to check the table's D call, TRBD2. TRBV21-1 has pseudogene status. The CDR3 has 15 residues. The CDR3 region has the DNA TGTGCCAGCAGCAAAGGACTAGCGGGAGTTTACGAGCAGTACTTC. Translating it yields CASSKGLAGVYEQYF.

The rearrangement uses TRBV9 and TRBJ1-4; 7 nucleotides agree with TRBD1. The ends lost 3 bases at V and 5 bases at J; junction bases unmatched: 10. The germline V gene encodes CDR1 SGDLS and CDR2 YYNGEE. This CDR3 has 16 residues. In DNA, the CDR3 is TGTGCCAGCAGCGGACTAGGGGGACAGAAGAATGAAAAACTGTTTTTT. Protein sequence: CASSGLGGQKNEKLFF.

This clone was observed once. The chain uses TRBV15 and TRBJ2-1; TRBD2 aligns across 10 bases. CDR3 length: 16 residues. In germline, CDR1 is LNHNV, CDR2 YYDKDF (reference sequence). The V and J ends lost 1 base and 5 bases, in that order; junction bases with no gene match: 5. The CDR3 DNA reads TGTGCCACCAGCAGAGGCCGCGGGACTAGCGACAATGAGCAGTTCTTC. It encodes CATSRGRGTSDNEQFF.

The rearrangement joins TRBV6-5 to TRBJ2-2; a weak D match, TRBD2 (5 bases). This CDR3 spans 14 amino acids. Trimming removed 8 bases from V and 4 bases from J, with 14 bases in between. Germline loops: CDR1 MNHEY, CDR2 SVGAGI. In DNA form, the CDR3 reads TGTGCCAGCGAGAGCGGCCGTCGCACCGGGGAGCTGTTTTTT. It yields the protein CASESGRRTGELFF.

This clone was seen a handful of times. The chain combines TRBV10-2 with TRBJ2-7; weak D call: TRBD2 (5 bases). This CDR3 is 11 amino acids long. V was cut by 4 bases and J by 4 bases, with 5 bases left in between. Germline V gene sequence: CDR1 WSHSY, CDR2 SAAADI. The CDR3 spells CASSAGYEQYF. The DNA for the CDR3 is TGCGCCAGCAGTGCGGGGTACGAGCAGTACTTC.

This chain joins TRBV4-3 and TRBJ2-7; TRBD1 is a possible D gene (6 bases). CDR1 and CDR2 (germline): LGHNA, YSLEER. V lost 4 bases to trimming and J lost 5 bases, with 18 bases between them. This CDR3 contains 15 residues. The CDR3 DNA sequence: TGCGCCAGCAGCCTACGTTTAGTGGGGGCGGACGAGCAGTACTTC. The encoded protein is CASSLRLVGADEQYF.

V gene TRBV10-3 combines with J gene TRBJ1-1, with a tentative D call TRBD1 (6 bases). Trimming removed 4 bases from V and 8 bases from J, with 8 bases in between. The V gene's germline CDR1 is ENHRY and CDR2 SYGVKD. This CDR3 spans 11 amino acids. CDR3 DNA: TGTGCCATCAGTGCGGGGGGCGAAGCTTTCTTT. Amino acid sequence: CAISAGGEAFF.